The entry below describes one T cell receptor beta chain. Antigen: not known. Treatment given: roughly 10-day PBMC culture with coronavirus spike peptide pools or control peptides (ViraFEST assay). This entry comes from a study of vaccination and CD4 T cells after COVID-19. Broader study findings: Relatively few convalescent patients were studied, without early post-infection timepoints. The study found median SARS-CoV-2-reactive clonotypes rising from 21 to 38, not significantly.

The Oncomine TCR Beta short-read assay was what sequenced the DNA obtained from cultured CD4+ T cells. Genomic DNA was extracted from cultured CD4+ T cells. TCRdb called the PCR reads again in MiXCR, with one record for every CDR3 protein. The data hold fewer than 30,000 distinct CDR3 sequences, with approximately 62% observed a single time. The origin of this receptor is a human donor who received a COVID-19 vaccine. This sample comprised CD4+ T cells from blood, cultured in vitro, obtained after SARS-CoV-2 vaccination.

CDR3 amino acids: CATSETGGADTGELFF. In nucleotides, the CDR3 is TGTGCCACCAGTGAGACAGGGGGGGCTGACACCGGGGAGCTGTTTTTT. J is TRBJ2-2 and V is TRBV24-1; TRBD1 aligns across 9 bases. CDR3 size: 16 residues. Germline trimming cut 4 bases from V and 3 bases from J; bases unmatched to any gene: 5. From germline, CDR1 is KGHDR and CDR2 SFDVKD.